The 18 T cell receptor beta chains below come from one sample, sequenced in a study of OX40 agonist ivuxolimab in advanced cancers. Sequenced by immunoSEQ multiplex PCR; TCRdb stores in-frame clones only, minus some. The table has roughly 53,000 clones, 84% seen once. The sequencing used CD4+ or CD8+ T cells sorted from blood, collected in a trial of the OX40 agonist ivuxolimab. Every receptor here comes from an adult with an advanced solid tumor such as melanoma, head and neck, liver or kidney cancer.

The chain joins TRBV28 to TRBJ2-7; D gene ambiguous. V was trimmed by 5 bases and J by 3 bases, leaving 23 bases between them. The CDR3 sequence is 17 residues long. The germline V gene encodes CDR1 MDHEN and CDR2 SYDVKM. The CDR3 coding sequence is TGTGCCAGCAGTCCTCCCCCCACGGGCTTCTCCTACTACGAGCAGTACTTC. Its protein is CASSPPPTGFSYYEQYF.

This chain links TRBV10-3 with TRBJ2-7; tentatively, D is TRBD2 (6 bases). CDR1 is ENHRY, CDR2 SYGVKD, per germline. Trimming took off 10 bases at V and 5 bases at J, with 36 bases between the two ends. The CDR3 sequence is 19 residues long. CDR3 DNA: TGTGCCAAGTTAGCGGCAGAGGGCCTTACGAGCGCATATCTCCACGAGCAGTACTTC. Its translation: CAKLAAEGLTSAYLHEQYF.

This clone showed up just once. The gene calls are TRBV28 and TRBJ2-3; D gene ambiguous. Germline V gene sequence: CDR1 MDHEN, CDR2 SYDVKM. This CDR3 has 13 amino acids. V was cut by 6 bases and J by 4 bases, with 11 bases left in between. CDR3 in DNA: TGTGCCAGCAGCCCCTTAGTTCCAGATACGCAGTATTTT. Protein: CASSPLVPDTQYF.

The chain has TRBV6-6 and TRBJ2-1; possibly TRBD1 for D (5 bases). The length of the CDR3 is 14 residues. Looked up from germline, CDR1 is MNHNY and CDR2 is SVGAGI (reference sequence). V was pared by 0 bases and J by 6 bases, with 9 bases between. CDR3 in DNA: TGTGCCAGCAGTTACTCGGGGCTTAGCAATGAGCAGTTCTTC. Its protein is CASSYSGLSNEQFF.

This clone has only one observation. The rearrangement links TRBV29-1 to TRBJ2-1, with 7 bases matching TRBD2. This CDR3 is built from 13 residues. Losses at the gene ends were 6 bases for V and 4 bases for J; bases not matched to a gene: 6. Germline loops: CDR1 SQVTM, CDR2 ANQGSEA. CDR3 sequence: CSVPGGGYNEQFF. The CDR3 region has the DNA TGCAGCGTCCCTGGGGGGGGATACAATGAGCAGTTCTTC.

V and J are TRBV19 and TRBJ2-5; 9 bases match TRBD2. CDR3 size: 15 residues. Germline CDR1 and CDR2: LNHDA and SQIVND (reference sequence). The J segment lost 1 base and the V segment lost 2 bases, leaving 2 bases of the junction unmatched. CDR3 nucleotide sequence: TGTGCCAGTAGTATACTAGCGGGACTCCAAGAGACCCAGTACTTC. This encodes CASSILAGLQETQYF.

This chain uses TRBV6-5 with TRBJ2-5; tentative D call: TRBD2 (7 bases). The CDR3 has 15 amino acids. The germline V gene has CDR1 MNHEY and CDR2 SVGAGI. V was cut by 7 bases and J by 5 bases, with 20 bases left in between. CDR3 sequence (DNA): TGTGCCAGCACCCGGGGGGCCCTTAGTCTGGAGACCCAGTACTTC. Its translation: CASTRGALSLETQYF.

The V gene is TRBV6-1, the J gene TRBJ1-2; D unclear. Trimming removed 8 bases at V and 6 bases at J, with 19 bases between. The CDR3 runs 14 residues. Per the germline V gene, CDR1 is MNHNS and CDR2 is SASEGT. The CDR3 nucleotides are TGTGCCAGCCAACCCCGAAATTTGATCGATGGCTACACCTTC. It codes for CASQPRNLIDGYTF.

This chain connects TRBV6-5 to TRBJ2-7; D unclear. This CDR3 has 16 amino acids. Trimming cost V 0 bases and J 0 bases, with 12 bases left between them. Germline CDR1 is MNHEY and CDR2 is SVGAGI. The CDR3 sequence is CASSYSSDAFSYEQYF. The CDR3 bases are TGTGCCAGCAGTTACTCGAGTGACGCCTTCTCCTACGAGCAGTACTTC.

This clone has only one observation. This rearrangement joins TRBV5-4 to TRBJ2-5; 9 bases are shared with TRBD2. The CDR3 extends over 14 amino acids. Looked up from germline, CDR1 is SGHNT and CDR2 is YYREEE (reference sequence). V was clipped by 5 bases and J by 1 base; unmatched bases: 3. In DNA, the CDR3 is TGTGCCAGCAGTTTAGCGGGGGTCCAAGAGACCCAGTACTTC. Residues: CASSLAGVQETQYF.

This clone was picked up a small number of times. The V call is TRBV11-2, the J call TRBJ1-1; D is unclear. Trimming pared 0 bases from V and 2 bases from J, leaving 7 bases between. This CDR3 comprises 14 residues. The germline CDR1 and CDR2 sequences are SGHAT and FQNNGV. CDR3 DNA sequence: TGTGCCAGCAGCTTAGAGGGCGTTAACACTGAAGCTTTCTTT. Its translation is CASSLEGVNTEAFF.

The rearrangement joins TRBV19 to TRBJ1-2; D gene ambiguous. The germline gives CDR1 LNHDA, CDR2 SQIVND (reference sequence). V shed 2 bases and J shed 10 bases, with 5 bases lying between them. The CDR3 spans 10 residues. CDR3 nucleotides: TGTGCCAGTAGTATACTCCCCTACACCTTC. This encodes CASSILPYTF.

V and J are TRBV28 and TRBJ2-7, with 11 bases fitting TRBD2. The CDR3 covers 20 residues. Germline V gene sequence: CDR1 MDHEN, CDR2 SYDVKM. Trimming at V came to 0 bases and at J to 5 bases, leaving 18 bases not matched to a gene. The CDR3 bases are TGTGCCAGCAGTTTATGGGCCCCCGGAGTTAGCGGGAGGGCCGTGGACGAGCAGTACTTC. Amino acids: CASSLWAPGVSGRAVDEQYF.

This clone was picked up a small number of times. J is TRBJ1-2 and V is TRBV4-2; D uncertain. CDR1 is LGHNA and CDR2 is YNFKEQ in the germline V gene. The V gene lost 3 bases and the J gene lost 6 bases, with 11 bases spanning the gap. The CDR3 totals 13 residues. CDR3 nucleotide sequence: TGTGCCAGCAGCCAGAAAGAGGTAAATGGCTACACCTTC. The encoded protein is CASSQKEVNGYTF.

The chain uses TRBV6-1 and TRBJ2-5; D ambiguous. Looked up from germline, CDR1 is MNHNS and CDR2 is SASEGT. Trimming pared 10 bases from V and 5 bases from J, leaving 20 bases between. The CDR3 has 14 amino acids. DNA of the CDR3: TGTGCCATCGTTTCCAGACCCAATCGGGAGACCCAGTACTTC. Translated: CAIVSRPNRETQYF.

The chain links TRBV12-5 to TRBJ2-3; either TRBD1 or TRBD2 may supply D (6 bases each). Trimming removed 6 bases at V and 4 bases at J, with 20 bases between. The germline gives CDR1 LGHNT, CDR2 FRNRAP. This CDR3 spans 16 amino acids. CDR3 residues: CASGRGTGARADTQYF. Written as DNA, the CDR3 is TGTGCTAGTGGCCGGGGAACGGGGGCCAGGGCAGATACGCAGTATTTT.

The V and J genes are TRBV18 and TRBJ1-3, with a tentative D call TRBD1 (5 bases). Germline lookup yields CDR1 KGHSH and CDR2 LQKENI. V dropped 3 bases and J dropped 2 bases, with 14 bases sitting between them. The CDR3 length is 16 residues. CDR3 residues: CASSPGEGEAGNTIYF. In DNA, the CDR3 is TGTGCCAGCTCACCGGGAGAAGGGGAGGCTGGAAACACCATATATTTT.

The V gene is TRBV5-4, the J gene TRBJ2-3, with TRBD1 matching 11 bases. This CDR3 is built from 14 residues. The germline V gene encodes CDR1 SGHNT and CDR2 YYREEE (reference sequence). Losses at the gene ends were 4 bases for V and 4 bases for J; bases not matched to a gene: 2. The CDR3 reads CASSRTGGADTQYF. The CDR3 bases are TGTGCCAGCAGCCGGACAGGGGGCGCAGATACGCAGTATTTT. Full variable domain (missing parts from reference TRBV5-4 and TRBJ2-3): ETGVTQSPTHLIKTRGQQVTLRCSSQSGHNTVSWYQQALGQGPQFIFQYYREEENGRGNFPPRFSGLQFPNYSSELNVNALELDDSALYLCASSRTGGADTQYFGPGTRLTVL.